This TCR beta chain is from a study of CD8+CD57+ T cells in acquired aplastic anemia. At least ten counts were recorded for this clonotype. The template used for profiling TCR beta VDJ and CDR3 was genomic DNA. TCRdb processed the reads anew with MiXCR; each CDR3 protein has one entry. The sample contains approximately 150,000 distinct CDR3 sequences, around 50% of which appear only once. Only patients with CD8+CD57+ cell expansion on flow cytometry were chosen for sequencing. Germline CDR1 reads SEHNR; CDR2 reads FQNEAQ (reference sequence). Trimming shortened V by 3 bases and J by 7 bases, and 12 bases separated the two germline ends. This CDR3 has 14 residues.

The sequencing input was sorted CD4+, CD8+, or CD8+CD57+ T cells (not recorded which) from PBMCs. The chain is built from TRBV7-9 and TRBJ1-4; D uncertain. The clonotype originates from a human donor with aplastic anemia. The CDR3 sequence is CASSFTVGFEKLFF. In nucleotides, the CDR3 is TGTGCCAGCAGCTTTACAGTGGGCTTTGAAAAACTGTTTTTT. The variable domain in full, with the rest retrieved from reference TRBV7-9 and TRBJ1-4, is DTGVSQNPRHKITKRGQNVTFRCDPISEHNRLYWYRQTLGQGPEFLTYFQNEAQLEKSRLLSDRFSAERPKGSFSTLEIQRTEQGDSAMYLCASSFTVGFEKLFFGSGTQLSVL.